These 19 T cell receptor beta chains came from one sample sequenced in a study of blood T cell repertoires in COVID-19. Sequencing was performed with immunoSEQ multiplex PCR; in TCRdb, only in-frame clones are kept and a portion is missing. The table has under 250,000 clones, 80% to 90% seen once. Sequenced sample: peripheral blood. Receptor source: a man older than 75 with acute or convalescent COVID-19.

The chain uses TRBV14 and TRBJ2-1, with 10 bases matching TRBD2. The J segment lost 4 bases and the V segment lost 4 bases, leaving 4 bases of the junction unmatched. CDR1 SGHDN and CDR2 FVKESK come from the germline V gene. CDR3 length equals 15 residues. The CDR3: CASSRAGGPYNEQFF. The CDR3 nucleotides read TGTGCCAGCAGCCGAGCGGGAGGGCCGTACAATGAGCAGTTCTTC.

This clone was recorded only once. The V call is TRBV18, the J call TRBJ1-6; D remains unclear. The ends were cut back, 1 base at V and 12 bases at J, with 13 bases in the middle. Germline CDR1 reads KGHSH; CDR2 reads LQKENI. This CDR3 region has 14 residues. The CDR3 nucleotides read TGTGCCAGCTCACCACAGGCCGACCAGGAACCCCTCCACTTT. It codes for CASSPQADQEPLHF.

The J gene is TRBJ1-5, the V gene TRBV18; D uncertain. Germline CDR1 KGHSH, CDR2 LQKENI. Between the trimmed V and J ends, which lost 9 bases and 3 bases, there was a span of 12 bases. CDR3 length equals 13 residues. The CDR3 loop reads CASSSDYNQPQHF. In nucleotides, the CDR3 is TGTGCCAGTTCGTCGGACTACAATCAGCCCCAGCATTTT.

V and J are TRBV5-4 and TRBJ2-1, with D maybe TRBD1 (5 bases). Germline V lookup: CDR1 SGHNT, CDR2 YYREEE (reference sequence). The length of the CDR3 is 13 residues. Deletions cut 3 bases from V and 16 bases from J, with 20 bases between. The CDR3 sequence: CASSSLETAFAFF. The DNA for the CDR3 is TGTGCCAGCAGCTCCCTAGAGACAGCTTTTGCTTTCTTC.

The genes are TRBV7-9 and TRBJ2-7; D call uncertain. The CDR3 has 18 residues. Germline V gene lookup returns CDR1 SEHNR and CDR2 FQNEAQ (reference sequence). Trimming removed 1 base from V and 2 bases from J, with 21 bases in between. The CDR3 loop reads CASSLDRSGVWPTYEQYF. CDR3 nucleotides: TGTGCCAGCAGCTTAGATAGGTCTGGAGTCTGGCCCACCTACGAGCAGTACTTC.

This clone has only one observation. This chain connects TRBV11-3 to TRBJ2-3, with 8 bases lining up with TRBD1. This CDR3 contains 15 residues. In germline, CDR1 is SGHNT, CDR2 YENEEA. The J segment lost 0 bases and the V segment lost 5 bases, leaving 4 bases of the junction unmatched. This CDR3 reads CASSDRQGSTDTQYF. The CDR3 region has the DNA TGTGCCAGCAGCGACCGACAGGGGAGCACAGATACGCAGTATTTT. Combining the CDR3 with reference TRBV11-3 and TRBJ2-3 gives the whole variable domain EAGVVQSPRYKIIEKKQPVAFWCNPISGHNTLYWYLQNLGQGPELLIRYENEEAVDDSQLPKDRFSAERLKGVDSTLKIQPAELGDSAVYLCASSDRQGSTDTQYFGPGTRLTVL.

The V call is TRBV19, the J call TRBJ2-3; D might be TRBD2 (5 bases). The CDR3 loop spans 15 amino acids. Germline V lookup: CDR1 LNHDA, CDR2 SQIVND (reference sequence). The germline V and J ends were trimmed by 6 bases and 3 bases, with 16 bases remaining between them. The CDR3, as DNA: TGTGCCAGTAGGAGCGGTGGGGTAGTAACAGATACGCAGTATTTT. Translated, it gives CASRSGGVVTDTQYF.

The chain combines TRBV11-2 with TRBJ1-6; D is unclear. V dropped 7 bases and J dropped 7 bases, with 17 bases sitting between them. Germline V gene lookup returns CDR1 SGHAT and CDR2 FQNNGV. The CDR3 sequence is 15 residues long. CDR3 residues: CASTIDSPKNSPLHF. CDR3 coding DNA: TGTGCCAGCACCATTGACTCACCAAAAAATTCACCCCTCCACTTT.

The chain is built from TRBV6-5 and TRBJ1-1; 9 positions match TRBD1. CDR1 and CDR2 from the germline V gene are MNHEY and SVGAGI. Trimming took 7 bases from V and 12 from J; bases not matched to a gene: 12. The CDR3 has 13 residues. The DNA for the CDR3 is TGTGCCAGCACCGTAGACAGGGGGGGCTTAACTTTCTTT. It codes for CASTVDRGGLTFF.

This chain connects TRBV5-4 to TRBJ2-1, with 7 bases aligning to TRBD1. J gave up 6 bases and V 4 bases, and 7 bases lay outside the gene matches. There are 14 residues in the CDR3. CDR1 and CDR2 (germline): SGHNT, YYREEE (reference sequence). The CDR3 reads CASSQGQPLNEQFF. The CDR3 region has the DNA TGTGCCAGCAGCCAGGGACAGCCACTCAATGAGCAGTTCTTC.

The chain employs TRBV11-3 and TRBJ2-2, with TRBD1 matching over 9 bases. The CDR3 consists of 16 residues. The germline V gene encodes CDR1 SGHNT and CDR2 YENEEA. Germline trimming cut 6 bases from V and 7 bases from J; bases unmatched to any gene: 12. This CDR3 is CASRRTGGADGGELFF. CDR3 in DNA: TGTGCCAGCAGACGTACAGGGGGCGCGGATGGCGGGGAGCTGTTTTTT.

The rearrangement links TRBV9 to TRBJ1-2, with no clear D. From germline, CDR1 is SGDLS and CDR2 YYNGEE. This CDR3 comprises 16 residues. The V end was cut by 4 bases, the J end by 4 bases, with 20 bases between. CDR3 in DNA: TGTGCCAGCAGCTCACTCGGAGTAGTACGGAGCTATGGCTACACCTTC. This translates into CASSSLGVVRSYGYTF.

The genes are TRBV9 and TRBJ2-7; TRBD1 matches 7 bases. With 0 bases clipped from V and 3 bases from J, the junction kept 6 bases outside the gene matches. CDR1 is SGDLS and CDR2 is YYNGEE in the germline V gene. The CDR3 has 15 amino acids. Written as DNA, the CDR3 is TGTGCCAGCAGCGTAGGAAGGGGACAGTTCTACGAGCAGTACTTC. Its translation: CASSVGRGQFYEQYF.

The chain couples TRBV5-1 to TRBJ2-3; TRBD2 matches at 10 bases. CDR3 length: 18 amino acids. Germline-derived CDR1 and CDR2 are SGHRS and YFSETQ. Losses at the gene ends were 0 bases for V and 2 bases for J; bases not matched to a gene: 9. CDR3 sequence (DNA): TGCGCCAGCAGCTTGGAAGTTAGCGGGGGGCTCTACACAGATACGCAGTATTTT. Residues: CASSLEVSGGLYTDTQYF.

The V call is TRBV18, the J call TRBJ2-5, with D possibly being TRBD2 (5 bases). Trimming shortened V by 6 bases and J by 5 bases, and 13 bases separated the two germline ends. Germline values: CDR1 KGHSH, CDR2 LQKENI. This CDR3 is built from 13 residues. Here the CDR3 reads CASSRAPGETQYF. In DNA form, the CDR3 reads TGTGCCAGCTCCCGGGCGCCGGGGGAGACCCAGTACTTC.

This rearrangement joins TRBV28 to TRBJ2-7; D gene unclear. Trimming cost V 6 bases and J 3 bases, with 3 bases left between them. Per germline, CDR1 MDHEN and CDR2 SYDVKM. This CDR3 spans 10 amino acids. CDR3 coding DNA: TGTGCCAGCAGCCACTACGAGCAGTACTTC. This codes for CASSHYEQYF.

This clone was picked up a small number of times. The DNA for the CDR3 is TGTGCCAGCAGCTTAGTGGGACAGCTCAGAGAGACCCAGTACTTC. Its protein product is CASSLVGQLRETQYF. The chain has TRBV7-9 and TRBJ2-5; 7 bases match TRBD1. The CDR3 is 15 amino acids. Per germline, CDR1 SEHNR and CDR2 FQNEAQ (reference sequence). After removal of 1 base from V and 4 bases from J, the junction contained 6 bases not matched to a gene. Supplemented by reference TRBV7-9 and TRBJ2-5, the full variable domain reads DTGVSQNPRHKITKRGQNVTFRCDPISEHNRLYWYRQTLGQGPEFLTYFQNEAQLEKSRLLSDRFSAERPKGSFSTLEIQRTEQGDSAMYLCASSLVGQLRETQYFGPGTRLLVL.

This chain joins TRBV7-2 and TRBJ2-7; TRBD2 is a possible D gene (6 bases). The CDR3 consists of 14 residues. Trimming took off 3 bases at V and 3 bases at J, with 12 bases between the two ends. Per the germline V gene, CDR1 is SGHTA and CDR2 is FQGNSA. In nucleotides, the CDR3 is TGTGCCAGCAGCTTCGGGGGACCCGGCTACGAGCAGTACTTC. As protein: CASSFGGPGYEQYF.

CDR3 amino acids: CASSYFGGVEKLFF. The CDR3 nucleotides are TGTGCCAGCAGTTACTTTGGGGGCGTAGAGAAGCTGTTTTTT. V gene TRBV6-6 combines with J gene TRBJ2-2, with D perhaps matching TRBD1 (6 bases). The length of the CDR3 is 14 residues. Germline assignment: CDR1 MNHNY and CDR2 SVGAGI (reference sequence). V lost 1 base and J lost 12, with 15 bases in between.